The clone carrying this TCR beta chain was picked up one time. The data derive from a study of OX40 agonist ivuxolimab in advanced cancers. The protocol was immunoSEQ multiplex PCR, while the TCRdb copy is restricted to in-frame clones and leaves out a portion. The table lists 55,000 to 85,000 clones, 85% of them singletons. This CDR3 has 18 amino acids. V lost 4 bases, J lost 4 bases, and 21 bases lay in between. From germline, CDR1 is SGHDT and CDR2 YYEEEE. This TCR came from an adult with an advanced solid tumor such as melanoma, head and neck, liver or kidney cancer. The source material was CD4+ or CD8+ T cells sorted from blood, sampled in a trial of the OX40 agonist ivuxolimab. V gene TRBV5-6 combines with J gene TRBJ2-6; D is ambiguous. CDR3: CASSDSRYPLSGANVLTF. The DNA for the CDR3 is TGTGCCAGCAGCGATAGCCGCTATCCCCTCTCGGGGGCCAACGTCCTGACTTTC. Together with reference TRBV5-6 and TRBJ2-6, the CDR3 gives the full variable domain: DAGVTQSPTHLIKTRGQQVTLRCSPKSGHDTVSWYQQALGQGPQFIFQYYEEEERQRGNFPDRFSGHQFPNYSSELNVNALLLGDSALYLCASSDSRYPLSGANVLTFGAGSRLTVL.